The clone carrying this T cell receptor (beta chain) occurred once. Its antigen is unknown. Between the trimmed V and J ends, which lost 5 bases and 1 base, there was a span of 11 bases. The V gene's germline CDR1 is MNHNS and CDR2 SASEGT. The length of the CDR3 is 14 residues. The PCR employed 60 Vbeta primers together with 13 Jbeta primers. The data were produced by immunoSEQ multiplex PCR, yet TCRdb's version contains in-frame clones alone and is incomplete. The sample has about 120,000 clones, about 60% seen once. The record originates from a study of cytomegalovirus exposure and HLA in healthy donors. Whole-study results and caveats: Analyses of presence and absence presupposed an approximately uniform sequencing depth across donors.

The rearrangement links TRBV6-1 to TRBJ1-1; D is unresolved. The TCR originated in a man aged 35 to 55 in good health and CMV-seropositive. The specimen was PBMCs. The CDR3 protein is CASSNSHPNTEAFF. The CDR3 coding sequence is TGTGCCAGCAGTAACAGCCACCCGAACACTGAAGCTTTCTTT.